The rows below give T cell receptor beta chains drawn from one sample of a study of CD8+ T cells in alopecia areata. Clones were read by immunoSEQ multiplex PCR, and TCRdb kept only the in-frame ones, dropping some. The table lists about 76,000 clones, around 66% of them singletons. The input for sequencing was CD8+ T cells sorted from blood, taken at week 24, from a patient treated with tofacitinib. The receptors here all came from a human donor with alopecia areata. Both conserved end residues are part of each CDR3. Each record gives: CDR3 length, J gene, D gene, V gene, clone size, CDR3 protein, CDR3 DNA. D genes are given only for firm matches. The size field is filled for only some rows; it gives once, few, many or a size class.

>14|TRBJ1-1|NA|TRBV9|NA
CASSPFPSSTEAFF
TGTGCCAGCAGCCCATTCCCTTCGAGCACTGAAGCTTTCTTT
>11|TRBJ1-1|NA|TRBV5-4|NA
CASSFGAGAFF
TGTGCCAGCAGCTTTGGGGCCGGAGCTTTCTTT
>15|TRBJ2-1|NA|TRBV27|NA
CASSLLGQPYNEQFF
TGTGCCAGCAGTTTACTGGGCCAGCCCTACAATGAGCAGTTCTTC
>15|TRBJ1-5|NA|TRBV5-6|NA
CASSLSPGGNQPQHF
TGTGCCAGCAGCTTATCACCGGGGGGCAATCAGCCCCAGCATTTT
>15|TRBJ2-7|TRBD2|TRBV27|NA
CASSYFPSGTYEQYF
TGTGCCAGCAGTTATTTTCCTAGCGGGACCTACGAGCAGTACTTC
>9|TRBJ1-5|NA|TRBV25-1|NA
CASDQPQHF
TGTGCCAGCGACCAGCCCCAGCATTTT
>15|TRBJ1-6|TRBD1|TRBV4-3|NA
CASSPGTGENSPLHF
TGCGCCAGCAGCCCCGGGACAGGGGAGAATTCACCCCTCCACTTT
>12|TRBJ1-2|NA|TRBV29-1|NA
CSVDRDDYGYTF
TGCAGCGTTGACAGGGATGACTATGGCTACACCTTC
>21|TRBJ2-6|NA|TRBV23-1|NA
CASSQPNAGAAILSGANVLTF
TGCGCCAGCAGTCAGCCCAACGCAGGGGCCGCCATCCTCTCTGGGGCCAACGTCCTGACTTTC
>16|TRBJ1-4|TRBD1|TRBV5-4|few
CASSLKGTGLGEKLFF
TGTGCCAGCAGCCTTAAGGGGACAGGGCTAGGAGAAAAACTGTTTTTT
>15|TRBJ2-3|TRBD1|TRBV7-9|NA
CASSAAGQGADTQYF
TGTGCCAGCAGCGCTGCGGGACAGGGCGCAGATACGCAGTATTTT
>14|TRBJ2-5|TRBD1|TRBV4-1|once
CASSPTGVGETQYF
TGCGCCAGCAGCCCCACAGGGGTGGGAGAGACCCAGTACTTC
>15|TRBJ2-5|NA|TRBV7-6|NA
CASRATARAQETQYF
TGTGCCAGCAGGGCTACGGCGCGCGCACAAGAGACCCAGTACTTC
>17|TRBJ2-7|TRBD1|TRBV11-2|NA
CASSLVGGTGGSYEQYF
TGTGCCAGCAGCTTAGTAGGCGGGACAGGAGGCTCCTACGAGCAGTACTTC
>15|TRBJ2-3|NA|TRBV5-1|NA
CASSYTPTDTDTQYF
TGCGCCAGCAGCTACACACCGACGGACACAGATACGCAGTATTTT
>13|TRBJ2-5|NA|TRBV6-6|NA
CASSYWGRETQYF
TGTGCCAGCAGTTACTGGGGCAGGGAGACCCAGTACTTC
>14|TRBJ1-1|NA|TRBV19|NA
CASSITGGGTEAFF
TGTGCCAGTAGTATTACTGGGGGAGGGACTGAAGCTTTCTTT
>16|TRBJ1-5|NA|TRBV4-1|NA
CASSQERQYSNQPQHF
TGCGCCAGCAGCCAAGAGAGGCAGTATAGCAATCAGCCCCAGCATTTT
>16|TRBJ2-7|TRBD1|TRBV27|once
CASMSQGQGNTYEQYF
TGTGCCAGCATGTCCCAGGGACAGGGCAACACCTACGAGCAGTACTTC
>13|TRBJ2-7|NA|TRBV5-6|NA
CASSPTGLYEQYF
TGTGCCAGCAGCCCAACAGGGCTCTACGAGCAGTACTTC
>14|TRBJ2-7|NA|TRBV7-8|NA
CASSPGTEIYEQYF
TGTGCCAGCAGCCCGGGGACGGAAATTTACGAGCAGTACTTC
>14|TRBJ1-5|TRBD1|TRBV4-1|NA
CASSAQGGNQPQHF
TGCGCCAGCAGCGCTCAGGGGGGTAATCAGCCCCAGCATTTT
>14|TRBJ2-2|NA|TRBV4-2|NA
CASSRPGNTGELFF
TGTGCCAGCAGCCGGCCGGGGAACACCGGGGAGCTGTTTTTT
>16|TRBJ2-6|NA|TRBV4-1|few
CASSQESGSGANVLTF
TGCGCCAGCAGCCAAGAATCAGGCTCTGGGGCCAACGTCCTGACTTTC
>13|TRBJ2-5|NA|TRBV7-9|NA
CASSPGQQETQYF
TGTGCCAGCAGCCCGGGACAACAAGAGACCCAGTACTTC
>15|TRBJ2-7|NA|TRBV5-1|NA
CASSLEYGTPYEQYF
TGCGCCAGCAGCTTGGAATACGGGACACCCTACGAGCAGTACTTC
>16|TRBJ2-7|TRBD2|TRBV27|NA
CASRLAGGPGFSEQYF
TGTGCCAGCCGACTAGCGGGAGGGCCGGGGTTCTCCGAGCAGTACTTC
>12|TRBJ2-1|NA|TRBV25-1|few
CASKQDFKEQFF
TGTGCCAGCAAGCAGGACTTCAAGGAGCAGTTCTTC
>15|TRBJ1-3|NA|TRBV4-1|NA
CASSQELRSGNTIYF
TGCGCCAGCAGCCAAGAGCTTCGCTCTGGAAACACCATATATTTT
>20|TRBJ2-3|TRBD2|TRBV28|NA
CASSPLTSGHPVAGTDTQYF
TGTGCCAGCAGTCCCCTGACTAGCGGACACCCCGTAGCCGGCACAGATACGCAGTATTTT
>14|TRBJ2-7|NA|TRBV27|once
CASSFGDGLYEQYF
TGTGCCAGCAGTTTTGGGGACGGACTCTACGAGCAGTACTTC
>14|TRBJ1-2|TRBD1|TRBV29-1|NA
CSPRGGDRQYGYTF
TGCAGCCCCCGAGGGGGGGACAGGCAATATGGCTACACCTTC